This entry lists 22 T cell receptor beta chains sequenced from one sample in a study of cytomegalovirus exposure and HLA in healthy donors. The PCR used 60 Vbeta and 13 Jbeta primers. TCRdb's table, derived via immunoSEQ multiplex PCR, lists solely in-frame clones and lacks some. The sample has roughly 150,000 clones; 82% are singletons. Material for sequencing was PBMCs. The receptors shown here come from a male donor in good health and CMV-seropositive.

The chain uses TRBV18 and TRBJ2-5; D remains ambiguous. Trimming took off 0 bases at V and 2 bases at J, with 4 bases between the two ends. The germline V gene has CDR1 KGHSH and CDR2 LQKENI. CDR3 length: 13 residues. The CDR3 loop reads CASSPPEQETQYF. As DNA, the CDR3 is TGTGCCAGCTCACCACCGGAGCAAGAGACCCAGTACTTC.

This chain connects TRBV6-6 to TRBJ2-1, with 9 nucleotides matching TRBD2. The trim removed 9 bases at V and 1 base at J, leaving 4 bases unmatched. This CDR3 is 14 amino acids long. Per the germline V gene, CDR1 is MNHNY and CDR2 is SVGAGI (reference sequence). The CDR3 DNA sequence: TGTGCCAGTTTAGCGGGAGCGTCCTACAATGAGCAGTTCTTC. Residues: CASLAGASYNEQFF.

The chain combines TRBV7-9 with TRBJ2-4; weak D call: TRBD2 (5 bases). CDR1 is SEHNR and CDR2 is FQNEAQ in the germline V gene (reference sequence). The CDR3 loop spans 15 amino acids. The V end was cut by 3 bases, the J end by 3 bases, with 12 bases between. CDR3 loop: CASSFGGVGKNIQYF. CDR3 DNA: TGTGCCAGCAGCTTCGGAGGAGTAGGCAAAAACATTCAGTACTTC.

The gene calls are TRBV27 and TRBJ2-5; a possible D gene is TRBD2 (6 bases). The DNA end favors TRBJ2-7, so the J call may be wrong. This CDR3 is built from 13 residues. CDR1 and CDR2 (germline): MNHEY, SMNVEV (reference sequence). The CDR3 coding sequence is TGTGCCAGCAGTCCGGGAGACAAATACGAGCAGTACTTC. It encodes CASSPGDKYEQYF.

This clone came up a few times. Here the CDR3 reads CASIRTGTFGEPQHF. Written as DNA, the CDR3 is TGTGCCAGTATCCGGACAGGGACATTTGGTGAGCCCCAGCATTTT. The V gene is TRBV19, the J gene TRBJ1-5, with TRBD1 identical over 8 bases. Per germline, CDR1 LNHDA and CDR2 SQIVND (reference sequence). The V gene end was trimmed by 7 bases and the J gene end by 8 bases; junction bases not matched to a gene: 13. The CDR3 runs to 15 residues.

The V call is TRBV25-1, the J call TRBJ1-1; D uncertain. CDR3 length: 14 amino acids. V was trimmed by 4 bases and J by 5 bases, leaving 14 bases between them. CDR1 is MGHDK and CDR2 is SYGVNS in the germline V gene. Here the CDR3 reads CASSVRTKGTEAFF. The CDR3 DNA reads TGTGCCAGCAGTGTACGGACTAAGGGAACTGAAGCTTTCTTT.

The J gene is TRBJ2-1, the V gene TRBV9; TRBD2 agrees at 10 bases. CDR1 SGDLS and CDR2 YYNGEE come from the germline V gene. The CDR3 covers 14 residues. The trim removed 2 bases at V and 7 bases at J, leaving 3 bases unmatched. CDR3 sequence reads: CASSVGLAENEQFF. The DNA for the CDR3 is TGTGCCAGCAGCGTCGGACTAGCGGAAAATGAGCAGTTCTTC.

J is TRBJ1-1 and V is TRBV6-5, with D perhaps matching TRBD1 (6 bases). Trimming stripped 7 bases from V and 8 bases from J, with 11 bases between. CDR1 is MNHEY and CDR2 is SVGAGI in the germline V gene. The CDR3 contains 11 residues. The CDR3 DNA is TGTGCCAGCACCTTCGACAGGGAAGCTTTCTTT. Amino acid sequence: CASTFDREAFF.

In DNA form, the CDR3 reads TGTGCCAGCAGTAATCGGGGACAGTCCTACGAGCAGTACTTC. It specifies CASSNRGQSYEQYF. This chain uses TRBV6-6 with TRBJ2-7; the match to TRBD1 covers 7 bases. The CDR3 consists of 14 residues. The germline gives CDR1 MNHNY, CDR2 SVGAGI (reference sequence). V lost 5 bases and J lost 1; bases outside the gene matches: 5.

The CDR3 here is CASRPGQGLNTEAFF. The CDR3 DNA sequence: TGTGCCAGCAGACCTGGTCAGGGGCTGAACACTGAAGCTTTCTTT. The chain employs TRBV7-9 and TRBJ1-1, with a possible D match to TRBD1 (6 bases). Per the germline V gene, CDR1 is SEHNR and CDR2 is FQNEAQ (reference sequence). The V end lost 6 bases, the J end lost 0 bases, and 14 bases lay between the germline ends. The CDR3 runs to 15 residues.

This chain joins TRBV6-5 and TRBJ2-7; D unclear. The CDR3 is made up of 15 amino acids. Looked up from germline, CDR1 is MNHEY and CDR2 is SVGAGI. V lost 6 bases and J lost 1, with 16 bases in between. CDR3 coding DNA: TGTGCCAGCAGCTACGGATCGACGGGTTCCTACGAGCAGTACTTC. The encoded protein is CASSYGSTGSYEQYF.

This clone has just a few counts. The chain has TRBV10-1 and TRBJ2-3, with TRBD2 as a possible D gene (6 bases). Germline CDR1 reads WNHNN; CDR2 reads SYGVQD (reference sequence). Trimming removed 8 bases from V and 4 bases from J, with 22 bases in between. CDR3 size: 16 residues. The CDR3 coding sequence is TGCGCCAGCTCCAGAGCGGGTCCCATGGGCGCAGATACGCAGTATTTT. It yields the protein CASSRAGPMGADTQYF.

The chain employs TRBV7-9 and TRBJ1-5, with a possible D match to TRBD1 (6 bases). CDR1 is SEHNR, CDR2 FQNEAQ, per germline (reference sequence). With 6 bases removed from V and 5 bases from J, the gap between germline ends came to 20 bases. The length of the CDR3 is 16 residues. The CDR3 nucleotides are TGTGCCAGCAGTCGGGGGGGGCAGGTGGGACATCAGCCCCAGCATTTT. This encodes CASSRGGQVGHQPQHF.

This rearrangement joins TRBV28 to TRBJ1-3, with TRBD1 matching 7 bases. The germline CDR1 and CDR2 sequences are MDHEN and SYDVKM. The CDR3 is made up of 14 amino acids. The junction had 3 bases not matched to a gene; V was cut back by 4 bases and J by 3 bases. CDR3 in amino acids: CASSSAGGGNTIYF. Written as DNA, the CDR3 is TGTGCCAGCAGTTCTGCAGGGGGTGGAAACACCATATATTTT.

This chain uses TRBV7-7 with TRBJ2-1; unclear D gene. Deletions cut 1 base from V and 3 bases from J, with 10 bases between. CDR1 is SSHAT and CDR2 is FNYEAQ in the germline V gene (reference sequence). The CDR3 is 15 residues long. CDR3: CASSLGRAVYNEQFF. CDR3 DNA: TGTGCCAGCAGCTTAGGTCGTGCGGTCTACAATGAGCAGTTCTTC.

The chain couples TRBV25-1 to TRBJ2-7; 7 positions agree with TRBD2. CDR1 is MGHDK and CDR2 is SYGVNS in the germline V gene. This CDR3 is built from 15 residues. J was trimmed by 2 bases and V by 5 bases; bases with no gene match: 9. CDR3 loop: CASSPGRGDPYEQYF. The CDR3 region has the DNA TGTGCCAGCAGTCCGGGGAGGGGAGACCCCTACGAGCAGTACTTC.

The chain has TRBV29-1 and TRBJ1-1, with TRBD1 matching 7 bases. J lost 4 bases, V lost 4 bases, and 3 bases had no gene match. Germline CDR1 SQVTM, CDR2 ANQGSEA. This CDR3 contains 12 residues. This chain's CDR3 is CSVGSGGTEAFF. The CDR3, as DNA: TGCAGCGTTGGATCAGGGGGCACTGAAGCTTTCTTT.

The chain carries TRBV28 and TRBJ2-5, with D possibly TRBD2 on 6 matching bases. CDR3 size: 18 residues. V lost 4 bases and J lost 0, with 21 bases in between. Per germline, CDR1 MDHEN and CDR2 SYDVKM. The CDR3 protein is CASSSARVAGTYQETQYF. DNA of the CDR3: TGTGCCAGCAGTTCGGCACGGGTGGCGGGGACGTACCAAGAGACCCAGTACTTC.

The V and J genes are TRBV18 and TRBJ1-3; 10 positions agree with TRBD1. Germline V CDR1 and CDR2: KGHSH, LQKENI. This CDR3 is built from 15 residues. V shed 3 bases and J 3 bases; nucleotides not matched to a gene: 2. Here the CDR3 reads CASSPTGGNGNTIYF. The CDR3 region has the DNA TGTGCCAGCTCACCGACAGGGGGCAATGGAAACACCATATATTTT.

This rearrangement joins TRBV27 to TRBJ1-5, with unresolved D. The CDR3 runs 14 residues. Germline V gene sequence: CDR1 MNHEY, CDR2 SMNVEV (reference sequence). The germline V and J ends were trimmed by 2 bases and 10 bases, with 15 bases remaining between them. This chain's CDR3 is CASSLEATLAPQHF. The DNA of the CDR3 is TGTGCCAGCAGTTTAGAGGCGACTTTGGCTCCCCAGCATTTT.

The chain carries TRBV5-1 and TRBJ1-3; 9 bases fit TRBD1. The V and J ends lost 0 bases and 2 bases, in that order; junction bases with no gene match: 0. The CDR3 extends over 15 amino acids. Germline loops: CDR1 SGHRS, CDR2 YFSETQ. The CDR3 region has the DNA TGCGCCAGCAGCTTGGGGACAGGGGCTGGAAACACCATATATTTT. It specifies CASSLGTGAGNTIYF.

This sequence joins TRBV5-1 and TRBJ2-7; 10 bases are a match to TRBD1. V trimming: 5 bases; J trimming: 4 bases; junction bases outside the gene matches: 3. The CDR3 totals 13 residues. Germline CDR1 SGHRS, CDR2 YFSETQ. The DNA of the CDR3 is TGCGCCAGCAGGACGGGACAGGGGTACGAGCAGTACTTC. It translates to CASRTGQGYEQYF.